Listed below are T cell receptor beta chains from one sample, sequenced in a study of blood T cell repertoires in COVID-19. The repertoire was sequenced with immunoSEQ multiplex PCR; TCRdb's copy has only in-frame clones and lacks some. The profile shows about 280,000 clones, 75% to 85% of them singletons. Sequenced sample: peripheral blood. These receptors were collected from a man between 45 and 60 years old with active or convalescent COVID-19. CDR3s include the opening cysteine and the closing phenylalanine or tryptophan. A D gene is named only where the DNA matches it firmly. For some rows the clone size is stated as once, few or many, or as a class when expanded; others skip it.

j_gene: TRBJ1-4
v_gene: TRBV7-6
d_gene: .
abundance: .
CDR3aa: CASSITQNEKLFF
CDR3nt: TGTGCCAGCAGCATTACACAGAATGAAAAACTGTTTTTT

j_gene: TRBJ2-1
v_gene: TRBV27
d_gene: TRBD2
abundance: .
CDR3aa: CASRQLADSYNEQFF
CDR3nt: TGTGCCAGCAGACAACTAGCGGACTCCTACAATGAGCAGTTCTTC

j_gene: TRBJ1-1
v_gene: TRBV6-5
d_gene: .
abundance: .
CDR3aa: CASSYSTVTEAFF
CDR3nt: TGTGCCAGCAGTTACTCGACAGTCACAGAAGCTTTCTTT

j_gene: TRBJ2-1
v_gene: TRBV6-5
d_gene: TRBD2
abundance: .
CDR3aa: CASSYSRLADNEQFF
CDR3nt: TGTGCCAGCAGTTACTCAAGGCTAGCGGACAATGAGCAGTTCTTC

j_gene: TRBJ1-3
v_gene: TRBV3-1/TRBV3-2
d_gene: TRBD1
abundance: .
CDR3aa: CASSLYAGQGTNTIYF
CDR3nt: TGTGCCAGCAGCCTATACGCGGGACAGGGGACTAACACCATATATTTT

j_gene: TRBJ2-1
v_gene: TRBV15
d_gene: TRBD1
abundance: .
CDR3aa: CATSSLTGTAHEQFF
CDR3nt: TGTGCCACCAGCAGCTTAACCGGGACAGCCCATGAGCAGTTCTTC

j_gene: TRBJ1-5
v_gene: TRBV6-2/TRBV6-3
d_gene: .
abundance: .
CDR3aa: CASSYPGWGSSGNQPQHF
CDR3nt: TGTGCCAGCAGTTACCCGGGGTGGGGAAGCAGCGGCAATCAGCCCCAGCATTTT

j_gene: TRBJ1-1
v_gene: TRBV5-1
d_gene: .
abundance: .
CDR3aa: CASSLAGDTEAFF
CDR3nt: TGCGCCAGCAGCTTGGCAGGGGACACTGAAGCTTTCTTT

j_gene: TRBJ2-1
v_gene: TRBV7-9
d_gene: .
abundance: .
CDR3aa: CASSKSPRRNEQFF
CDR3nt: TGTGCCAGCAGCAAAAGCCCCCGGAGGAATGAGCAGTTCTTC

j_gene: TRBJ2-1
v_gene: TRBV12-5
d_gene: .
abundance: .
CDR3aa: CASAIHDNEQFF
CDR3nt: TGTGCTAGTGCCATACACGACAATGAGCAGTTCTTC

j_gene: TRBJ2-3
v_gene: TRBV24-1
d_gene: .
abundance: once
CDR3aa: CATSDAGTGFDTQYF
CDR3nt: TGTGCCACCAGTGATGCGGGGACCGGGTTTGATACGCAGTATTTT

j_gene: TRBJ2-1
v_gene: TRBV27
d_gene: TRBD2
abundance: .
CDR3aa: CASSSTSGAYNEQFF
CDR3nt: TGTGCCAGCAGTTCCACTAGCGGAGCGTACAATGAGCAGTTCTTC

j_gene: TRBJ2-7
v_gene: TRBV7-9
d_gene: .
abundance: .
CDR3aa: CASSLEQGSEQYF
CDR3nt: TGTGCCAGCAGCTTAGAACAGGGCAGCGAGCAGTACTTC

j_gene: TRBJ2-7
v_gene: TRBV7-9
d_gene: TRBD1
abundance: .
CDR3aa: CASSPGTGINEQYF
CDR3nt: TGTGCCAGCAGCCCCGGGACAGGGATAAACGAGCAGTACTTC

j_gene: TRBJ2-7
v_gene: TRBV29-1
d_gene: .
abundance: .
CDR3aa: CSVEDGTAQYF
CDR3nt: TGCAGCGTTGAAGATGGTACAGCACAGTACTTC

j_gene: TRBJ2-2
v_gene: TRBV7-8
d_gene: TRBD2
abundance: .
CDR3aa: CASSLRAAAGVTRELFF
CDR3nt: TGTGCCAGCAGCTTAAGGGCTGCAGCGGGAGTAACTCGGGAGCTGTTTTTT

j_gene: TRBJ2-1
v_gene: TRBV5-4
d_gene: TRBD2
abundance: .
CDR3aa: CAIGLAGGNYEQFF
CDR3nt: TGTGCCATCGGACTAGCGGGAGGTAACTATGAGCAGTTCTTC

j_gene: TRBJ1-2
v_gene: TRBV4-1
d_gene: .
abundance: .
CDR3aa: CASSQSRGNYGYTF
CDR3nt: TGCGCCAGCAGCCAATCCAGGGGAAACTATGGCTACACCTTC

j_gene: TRBJ1-1
v_gene: TRBV19
d_gene: TRBD1
abundance: .
CDR3aa: CAAIGTGVTEAFF
CDR3nt: TGTGCCGCTATCGGGACAGGGGTAACTGAAGCTTTCTTT

j_gene: TRBJ2-7
v_gene: TRBV3-1/TRBV3-2
d_gene: TRBD2
abundance: .
CDR3aa: CASSLSGTYEQYF
CDR3nt: TGTGCCAGCAGCCTAAGCGGGACCTACGAGCAGTACTTC

j_gene: TRBJ2-7
v_gene: TRBV15
d_gene: .
abundance: .
CDR3aa: CATSPGVQDSYEQYF
CDR3nt: TGTGCCACCAGCCCCGGTGTGCAGGACTCCTACGAGCAGTACTTC

j_gene: TRBJ2-5
v_gene: TRBV3-1/TRBV3-2
d_gene: .
abundance: .
CDR3aa: CASSQPPWTDQETQYF
CDR3nt: TGTGCCAGCAGCCAACCTCCCTGGACAGACCAAGAGACCCAGTACTTC

j_gene: TRBJ1-2
v_gene: TRBV5-1
d_gene: .
abundance: .
CDR3aa: CASSSLPDYGYTF
CDR3nt: TGCGCCAGCAGCTCGCTACCGGACTATGGCTACACCTTC

j_gene: TRBJ2-1
v_gene: TRBV5-1
d_gene: TRBD1
abundance: .
CDR3aa: CASSLGGTGSYNEQFF
CDR3nt: TGCGCCAGCAGCTTGGGGGGGACAGGGTCCTACAATGAGCAGTTCTTC

j_gene: TRBJ1-2
v_gene: TRBV30
d_gene: TRBD1
abundance: .
CDR3aa: CAWSPRQGSNYGYTF
CDR3nt: TGTGCCTGGAGTCCTCGACAGGGATCTAACTATGGCTACACCTTC

j_gene: TRBJ1-5
v_gene: TRBV19
d_gene: .
abundance: .
CDR3aa: CASSTSARANQPQHF
CDR3nt: TGTGCCAGTTCTACCTCGGCGAGGGCCAATCAGCCCCAGCATTTT

j_gene: TRBJ2-1
v_gene: TRBV5-6
d_gene: TRBD1
abundance: .
CDR3aa: CASSFEPGQGTNEQFF
CDR3nt: TGTGCCAGCAGCTTCGAACCGGGACAGGGAACCAATGAGCAGTTCTTC

j_gene: TRBJ2-5
v_gene: TRBV19
d_gene: TRBD1
abundance: .
CDR3aa: CASSIRDRGPTQETQYF
CDR3nt: TGTGCCAGTAGTATCCGGGACAGGGGGCCCACCCAAGAGACCCAGTACTTC

j_gene: TRBJ2-2
v_gene: TRBV2
d_gene: .
abundance: few
CDR3aa: CASRTGSLVGELFF
CDR3nt: TGTGCCAGCAGGACAGGTAGTTTGGTCGGGGAGCTGTTTTTT

j_gene: TRBJ2-7
v_gene: TRBV28
d_gene: TRBD2
abundance: .
CDR3aa: CASSLAGGRAYEQYF
CDR3nt: TGTGCCAGCAGTTTAGCGGGAGGGCGGGCCTACGAGCAGTACTTC

j_gene: TRBJ2-1
v_gene: TRBV12-5
d_gene: TRBD2
abundance: .
CDR3aa: CASGHKTSGNNEQFF
CDR3nt: TGTGCTAGTGGTCACAAAACTAGCGGGAACAATGAGCAGTTCTTC

j_gene: TRBJ2-1
v_gene: TRBV21-1
d_gene: .
abundance: .
CDR3aa: CASSKRPPNEQFF
CDR3nt: TGTGCCAGCAGCAAGCGCCCGCCCAATGAGCAGTTCTTC

j_gene: TRBJ1-5
v_gene: TRBV4-1
d_gene: .
abundance: .
CDR3aa: CASSWQEGNQPQHF
CDR3nt: TGCGCCAGCAGTTGGCAAGAGGGCAATCAGCCCCAGCATTTT

j_gene: TRBJ2-6
v_gene: TRBV19
d_gene: TRBD1
abundance: .
CDR3aa: CASRQGAGANVLTF
CDR3nt: TGTGCCAGCCGACAGGGAGCCGGGGCCAACGTCCTGACTTTC

j_gene: TRBJ2-1
v_gene: TRBV11-1
d_gene: TRBD2
abundance: .
CDR3aa: CASSLEAGAANEQFF
CDR3nt: TGTGCCAGCAGCTTAGAGGCGGGAGCAGCGAATGAGCAGTTCTTC

j_gene: TRBJ1-2
v_gene: TRBV20-1
d_gene: .
abundance: .
CDR3aa: CSAPGSSGYTF
CDR3nt: TGCAGTGCCCCAGGGTCGAGTGGCTACACCTTC

j_gene: TRBJ2-5
v_gene: TRBV6-2/TRBV6-3
d_gene: .
abundance: .
CDR3aa: CASSRRGGLETQYF
CDR3nt: TGTGCCAGCAGCCGAAGGGGGGGATTGGAGACCCAGTACTTC

j_gene: TRBJ2-2
v_gene: TRBV28
d_gene: .
abundance: once
CDR3aa: CASIRAGSTGELVF
CDR3nt: TGTGCCAGCATCCGGGCCGGGTCCACCGGGGAGCTGGTTTTT

j_gene: TRBJ1-2
v_gene: TRBV6-5
d_gene: .
abundance: .
CDR3aa: CASNTGMDYGYTF
CDR3nt: TGTGCCAGCAATACAGGAATGGACTATGGCTACACCTTC

j_gene: TRBJ2-2
v_gene: TRBV2
d_gene: TRBD1
abundance: .
CDR3aa: CASIGVTGRANTGELFF
CDR3nt: TGTGCCAGCATAGGCGTGACAGGGCGTGCGAACACCGGGGAGCTGTTTTTT

j_gene: TRBJ1-6
v_gene: TRBV2
d_gene: .
abundance: .
CDR3aa: CASTPGGSYNSPLHF
CDR3nt: TGTGCCAGCACGCCCGGGGGCTCCTATAATTCACCCCTCCACTTT

j_gene: TRBJ1-2
v_gene: TRBV27
d_gene: TRBD1
abundance: once
CDR3aa: CASSTLMTGNYGYTF
CDR3nt: TGTGCCAGCAGTACCCTAATGACAGGGAACTATGGCTACACCTTC

j_gene: TRBJ1-2
v_gene: TRBV5-4
d_gene: TRBD1
abundance: .
CDR3aa: CASSGQDPTFGYTF
CDR3nt: TGTGCCAGCAGCGGACAGGACCCCACTTTTGGCTACACCTTC

j_gene: TRBJ1-4
v_gene: TRBV7-9
d_gene: TRBD1
abundance: once
CDR3aa: CASSLERGQGREKLFF
CDR3nt: TGTGCCAGCAGCTTAGAGCGAGGACAGGGCCGCGAAAAACTGTTTTTT

j_gene: TRBJ2-3
v_gene: TRBV5-8
d_gene: .
abundance: .
CDR3aa: CASSLGPNTDTQYF
CDR3nt: TGTGCCAGCAGCTTGGGGCCCAACACAGATACGCAGTATTTT

j_gene: TRBJ2-3
v_gene: TRBV5-1
d_gene: TRBD2
abundance: .
CDR3aa: CASSPREATDTQYF
CDR3nt: TGCGCCAGCAGCCCCCGGGAGGCGACAGATACGCAGTATTTT

j_gene: TRBJ2-2
v_gene: TRBV28
d_gene: TRBD2
abundance: .
CDR3aa: CASSLMGLAELTGELFF
CDR3nt: TGTGCCAGCAGCTTAATGGGACTAGCGGAACTAACCGGGGAGCTGTTTTTT

j_gene: TRBJ2-1
v_gene: TRBV6-1
d_gene: TRBD2
abundance: .
CDR3aa: CASSEFLAGDYGIYNEQFF
CDR3nt: TGTGCCAGCAGTGAATTCCTAGCGGGAGATTACGGGATTTACAATGAGCAGTTCTTC

j_gene: TRBJ2-7
v_gene: TRBV11-2
d_gene: .
abundance: .
CDR3aa: CASSLAGYEQYF
CDR3nt: TGTGCCAGCAGCTTAGCCGGCTACGAGCAGTACTTC

j_gene: TRBJ1-6
v_gene: TRBV6-2/TRBV6-3
d_gene: .
abundance: once
CDR3aa: CASSYSTGKGGSYNSPLHF
CDR3nt: TGTGCCAGCAGTTACTCGACTGGGAAAGGAGGGTCCTATAATTCACCCCTCCACTTT

j_gene: TRBJ1-2
v_gene: TRBV18
d_gene: .
abundance: .
CDR3aa: CASSVDSNYGYTF
CDR3nt: TGTGCCAGCTCCGTCGACAGCAACTATGGCTACACCTTC